Listed below are T cell receptor beta chains from one sample, sequenced in a study of blood T cell repertoires in COVID-19. Only in-frame clones appear in the TCRdb table, and some are missing; sequencing was by immunoSEQ multiplex PCR. Of around 150,000 clones in the sample, around 90% are singletons; the top ten hold 3.5% to 5%. Sequencing was done on a sample of peripheral blood. The receptors originated from a woman aged 60-75 years with active or convalescent COVID-19. Each CDR3 is given with its conserved first and last residue. The D gene is left open where the match is weak. Expanded clones are given a class, and other clones once, few, many or no size at all.

d_gene	abundance	v_gene	j_gene	CDR3nt	CDR3aa
NA	NA	TRBV30	TRBJ2-1	TGTGCCTGGAGTGTATTGACCGGGTACGACAATGAGCAGTTCTTC	CAWSVLTGYDNEQFF
TRBD1	NA	TRBV10-3	TRBJ2-7	TGTGCCATCTCACAGGGGCAGGACTACGAGCAGTACTTC	CAISQGQDYEQYF
TRBD1	once	TRBV29-1	TRBJ2-7	TGCAGCGTGGCAGGGGGTTCCTACGAGCAGTACTTC	CSVAGGSYEQYF
TRBD1	NA	TRBV10-3	TRBJ2-3	TGTGCCATCAGTGAAACAGGGGTAGATACGCAGTATTTT	CAISETGVDTQYF
NA	NA	TRBV7-9	TRBJ1-1	TGTGCCAGCAGCAAACAGCAATTCGAAGCTTTCTTT	CASSKQQFEAFF
TRBD1	NA	TRBV19	TRBJ1-5	TGTGCCAGTAGTAACCAACAGGGGTGGTGGAATCAGCCCCAGCATTTT	CASSNQQGWWNQPQHF
NA	NA	TRBV19	TRBJ1-2	TGTGCCAGTAAGGTAGCCAACTATGGCTACACCTTC	CASKVANYGYTF
NA	NA	TRBV12-3/TRBV12-4	TRBJ2-7	TGTGCCAGCAGTTTAGGCGGCACCTACGAGCAGTACTTC	CASSLGGTYEQYF
TRBD1	NA	TRBV6-2/TRBV6-3	TRBJ2-3	TGTGCCAGCAGCCCGGGACAGGGTAATGCAGATACGCAGTATTTT	CASSPGQGNADTQYF
NA	NA	TRBV21-1	TRBJ2-5	TGTGCCAGCAGCAGCAGGGGTGTAGAGACCCAGTACTTC	CASSSRGVETQYF
NA	NA	TRBV10-3	TRBJ2-2	TGTGCCATCAGTGAGAGGGGCGGGGAGACCGGGGAGCTGTTTTTT	CAISERGGETGELFF
NA	once	TRBV6-2/TRBV6-3	TRBJ1-6	TGTGCCAGCAGTAGCCGGCGGACATGGGAGGTGGATTCACCCCTCCACTTT	CASSSRRTWEVDSPLHF
TRBD1	NA	TRBV15	TRBJ2-1	TGTGCCACCAGCAGACCGGGACAGGGCGTCGATGAGCAGTTCTTC	CATSRPGQGVDEQFF
NA	NA	TRBV2	TRBJ1-3	TGTGCCAGCAGGGAGGGCTTTACTGGAAACACCATATATTTT	CASREGFTGNTIYF
TRBD1	NA	TRBV6-4	TRBJ1-1	TGTGCCAGCAGTCCGACAGGGGAGACTGAAGCTTTCTTT	CASSPTGETEAFF
TRBD1	NA	TRBV19	TRBJ1-2	TGTGCCAGTAGTATAGCGGGACAGGTAAACTATGGCTACACCTTC	CASSIAGQVNYGYTF
NA	NA	TRBV27	TRBJ1-1	TGTGCCAGCAGTTTTGGGTTGGGTAGCGAAGCTTTCTTT	CASSFGLGSEAFF
TRBD1	NA	TRBV7-2	TRBJ2-2	TGTGCCAGCAGCCGGACAGGGAACACCGGGGAGCTGTTTTTT	CASSRTGNTGELFF
NA	once	TRBV4-1	TRBJ1-6	TGCGCCAGCAGCCAAGCCAATAATTCACCCCTCCACTTT	CASSQANNSPLHF
NA	NA	TRBV19	TRBJ1-2	TGTGCCAGTAGCAGCAGCGGCAGGGAGGGCTATGGCTACACCTTC	CASSSSGREGYGYTF
TRBD1	NA	TRBV5-1	TRBJ1-1	TGCGCCAGCAGCCGCGGGACAGGGGGCCTTGAAGCTTTCTTT	CASSRGTGGLEAFF
NA	NA	TRBV7-2	TRBJ2-2	TGTGCCAGCAGCTTTCAGGGGCCCCCGAACACCGGGGAGCTGTTTTTT	CASSFQGPPNTGELFF
NA	NA	TRBV3-1/TRBV3-2	TRBJ1-2	TGTGCCAGCAGCCAAGCGACTGCTAACTATGGCTACACCTTC	CASSQATANYGYTF
TRBD1	NA	TRBV5-8	TRBJ2-3	TGTGCCAGCAGCCCCGACAGGGCTCGCGCAGATACGCAGTATTTT	CASSPDRARADTQYF
NA	NA	TRBV5-5	TRBJ2-7	TGTGCCAGCAGCTTGGAGGGGGACTACGAGCAGTACTTC	CASSLEGDYEQYF
TRBD1	NA	TRBV3-1/TRBV3-2	TRBJ1-1	TGTGCCAGCAGCCAAGATCACAGGGGGCTCGGTGGGGCTTTCTTT	CASSQDHRGLGGAFF
NA	NA	TRBV5-8	TRBJ1-1	TGTGCCAGCAGCTTCACAAGGAACACTGAAGCTTTCTTT	CASSFTRNTEAFF
NA	once	TRBV15	TRBJ2-4	TGTGCCACCAGCCCACGACGCGACGGCGGGACTAAAAACATTCAGTACTTC	CATSPRRDGGTKNIQYF
TRBD2	NA	TRBV18	TRBJ2-3	TGTGCCAGCTCACCCCTGGGACTAGTCGGAGATACGCAGTATTTT	CASSPLGLVGDTQYF
TRBD2	NA	TRBV11-3	TRBJ2-2	TGTGCCAGCAGCGGCAGACTAGCGGGGGGGATGAACACCGGGGAGCTGTTTTTT	CASSGRLAGGMNTGELFF
TRBD2	few	TRBV19	TRBJ2-3	TGTGCCAGTAGTATCGGACTAGAAGCAGATACGCAGTATTTT	CASSIGLEADTQYF
TRBD2	NA	TRBV5-5	TRBJ2-5	TGTGCCAGCAGCCCGGGACTAGCGGGGGGATACCAAGAGACCCAGTACTTC	CASSPGLAGGYQETQYF
NA	NA	TRBV24-1	TRBJ1-3	TGTGCCCCCAGTAGGGGTCGTGGAAACACCATATATTTT	CAPSRGRGNTIYF
TRBD1	NA	TRBV18	TRBJ2-7	TGTGCCAGCTCACCACCGGGACAGGGGGGCCACGAGCAGTACTTC	CASSPPGQGGHEQYF
TRBD1	NA	TRBV5-1	TRBJ1-1	TGCGCCAGCAGTTCCGGGACAGGGGCACCGAACACTGAAGCTTTCTTT	CASSSGTGAPNTEAFF
NA	NA	TRBV18	TRBJ2-3	TGTGCCAGCTCACCAAACTCAGATACGCAGTATTTT	CASSPNSDTQYF